This TCR beta chain originates from a study of beta chain features in type 1 diabetes. Findings of the study overall: The study found moderately but significantly shorter TCRB CDR3s in all four CD4+ subsets of Type 1 diabetes patients.

Investigators reverse transcribed all isolated RNA, so they sequenced expressed TCRB transcripts. The data were produced by immunoSEQ multiplex PCR, yet TCRdb's version contains in-frame clones alone and is incomplete. The sample consists of around 25,000 clones, roughly two thirds of them appearing once. CDR3 length: 16 residues. The germline gives CDR1 SEHNR, CDR2 FQNEAQ (reference sequence). With 0 bases removed from V and 7 bases from J, the gap between germline ends came to 18 bases. A note on this clone: The target antigen is unknown.

The sequenced sample consisted of stem cell memory CD4+ T cells from blood. This TCR was sampled from a woman in her 40s with type 1 diabetes. The chain links TRBV7-9 to TRBJ1-1, with D unclear. This CDR3 is CASSLAEGLGGFEAFF. CDR3 nucleotide sequence: TGTGCCAGCAGCTTAGCGGAGGGCTTAGGAGGCTTTGAAGCTTTCTTT.